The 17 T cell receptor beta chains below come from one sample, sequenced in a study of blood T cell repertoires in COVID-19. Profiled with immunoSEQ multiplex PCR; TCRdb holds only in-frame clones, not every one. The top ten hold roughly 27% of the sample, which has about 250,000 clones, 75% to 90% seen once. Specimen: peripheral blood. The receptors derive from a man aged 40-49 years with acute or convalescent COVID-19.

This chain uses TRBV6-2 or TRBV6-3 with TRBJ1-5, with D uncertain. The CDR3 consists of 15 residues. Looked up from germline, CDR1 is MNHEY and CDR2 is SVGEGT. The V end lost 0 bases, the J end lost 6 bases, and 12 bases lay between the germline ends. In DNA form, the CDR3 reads TGTGCCAGCAGTTACTCGGGCGGGTTCGGTCAGCCCCAGCATTTT. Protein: CASSYSGGFGQPQHF.

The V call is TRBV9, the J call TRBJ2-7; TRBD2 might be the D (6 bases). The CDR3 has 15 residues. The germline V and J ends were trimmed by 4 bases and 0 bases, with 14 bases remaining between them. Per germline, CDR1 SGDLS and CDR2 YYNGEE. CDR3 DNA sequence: TGTGCCAGCAGCCTCGGGGACTCGGGCTCCTACGAGCAGTACTTC. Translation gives CASSLGDSGSYEQYF. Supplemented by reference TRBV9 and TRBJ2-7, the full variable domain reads DSGVTQTPKHLITATGQRVTLRCSPRSGDLSVYWYQQSLDQGLQFLIQYYNGEERAKGNILERFSAQQFPDLHSELNLSSLELGDSALYFCASSLGDSGSYEQYFGPGTRLTVT.

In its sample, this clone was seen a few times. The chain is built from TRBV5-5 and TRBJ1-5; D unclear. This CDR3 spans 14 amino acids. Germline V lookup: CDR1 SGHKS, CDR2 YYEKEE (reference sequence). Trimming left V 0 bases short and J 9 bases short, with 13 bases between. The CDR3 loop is CASSLEGRQRPQHF. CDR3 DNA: TGTGCCAGCAGCTTGGAAGGCAGGCAGAGGCCCCAGCATTTT.

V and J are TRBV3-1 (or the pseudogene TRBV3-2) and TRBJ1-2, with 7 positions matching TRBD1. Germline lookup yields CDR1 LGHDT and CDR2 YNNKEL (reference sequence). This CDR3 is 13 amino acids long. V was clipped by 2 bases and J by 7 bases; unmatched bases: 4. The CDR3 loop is CASSQTGAGGYTF. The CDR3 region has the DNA TGTGCCAGCAGCCAAACAGGGGCCGGTGGCTACACCTTC.

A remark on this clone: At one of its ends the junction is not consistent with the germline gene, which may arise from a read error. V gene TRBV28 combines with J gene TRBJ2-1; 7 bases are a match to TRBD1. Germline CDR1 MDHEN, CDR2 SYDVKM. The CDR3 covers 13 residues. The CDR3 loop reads CVSSRQGNNEQFF. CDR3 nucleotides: TGTGTCAGCAGTCGACAGGGAAACAATGAGCAGTTCTTC.

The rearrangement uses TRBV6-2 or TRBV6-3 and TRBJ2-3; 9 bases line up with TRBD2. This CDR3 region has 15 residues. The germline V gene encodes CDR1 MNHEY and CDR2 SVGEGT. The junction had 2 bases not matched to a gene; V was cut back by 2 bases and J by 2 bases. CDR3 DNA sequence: TGTGCCAGCAGTTACCTAGCGGGACTCACAGATACGCAGTATTTT. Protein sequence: CASSYLAGLTDTQYF.

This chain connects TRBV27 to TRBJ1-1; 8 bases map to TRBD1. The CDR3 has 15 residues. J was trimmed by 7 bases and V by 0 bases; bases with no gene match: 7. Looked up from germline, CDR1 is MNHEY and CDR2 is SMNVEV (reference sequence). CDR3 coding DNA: TGTGCCAGCAGTTTATCCCAGACAGGGGACGTTGAAGCTTTCTTT. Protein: CASSLSQTGDVEAFF.

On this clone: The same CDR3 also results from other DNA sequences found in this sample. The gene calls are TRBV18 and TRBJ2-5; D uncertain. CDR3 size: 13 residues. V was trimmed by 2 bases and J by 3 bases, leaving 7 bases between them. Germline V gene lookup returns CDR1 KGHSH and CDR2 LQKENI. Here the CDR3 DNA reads TGTGCCAGCTCACCAGGTCAGGAAGAGACCCAGTACTTC. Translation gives CASSPGQEETQYF.

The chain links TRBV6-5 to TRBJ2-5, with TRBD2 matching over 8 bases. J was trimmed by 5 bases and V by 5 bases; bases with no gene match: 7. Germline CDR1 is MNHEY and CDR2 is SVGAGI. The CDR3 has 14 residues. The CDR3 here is CASSQSGSGETQYF. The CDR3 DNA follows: TGTGCCAGCAGTCAAAGCGGGAGTGGGGAGACCCAGTACTTC.

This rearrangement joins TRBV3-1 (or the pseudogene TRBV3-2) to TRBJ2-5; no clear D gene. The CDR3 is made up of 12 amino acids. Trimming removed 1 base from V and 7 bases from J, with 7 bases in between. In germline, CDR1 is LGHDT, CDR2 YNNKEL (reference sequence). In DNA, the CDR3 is TGTGCCAGCAGCCAAGGGCTAGGGACCCAGTACTTC. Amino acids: CASSQGLGTQYF.

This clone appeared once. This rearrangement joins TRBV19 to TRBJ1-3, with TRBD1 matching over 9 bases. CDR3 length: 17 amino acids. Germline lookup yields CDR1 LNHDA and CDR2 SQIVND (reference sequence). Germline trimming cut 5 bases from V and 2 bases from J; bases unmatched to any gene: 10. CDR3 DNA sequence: TGTGCCAGTAGTCGCCGGGACAGGGTCTCTGCTGGAAACACCATATATTTT. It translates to CASSRRDRVSAGNTIYF.

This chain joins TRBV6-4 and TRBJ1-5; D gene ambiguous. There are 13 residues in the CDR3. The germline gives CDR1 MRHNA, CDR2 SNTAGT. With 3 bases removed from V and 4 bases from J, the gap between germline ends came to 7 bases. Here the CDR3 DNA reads TGTGCCAGCAGTGAGTCGGAGAATCAGCCCCAGCATTTT. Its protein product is CASSESENQPQHF.

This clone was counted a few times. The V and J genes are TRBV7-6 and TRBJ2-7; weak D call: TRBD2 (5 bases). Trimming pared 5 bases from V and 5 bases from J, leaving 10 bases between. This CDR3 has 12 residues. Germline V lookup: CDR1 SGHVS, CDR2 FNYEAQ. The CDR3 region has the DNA TGTGCCAGCAGCCTCGGGGAAGACGAGCAGTACTTC. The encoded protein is CASSLGEDEQYF.

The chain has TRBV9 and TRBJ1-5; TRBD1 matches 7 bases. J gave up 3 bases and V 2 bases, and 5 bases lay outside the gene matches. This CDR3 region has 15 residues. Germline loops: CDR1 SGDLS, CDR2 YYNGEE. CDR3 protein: CASSVGTDNNQPQHF. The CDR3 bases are TGTGCCAGCAGCGTGGGGACAGACAACAATCAGCCCCAGCATTTT.

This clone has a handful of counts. In nucleotides, the CDR3 is TGTGCCAGCAGTTTCGGGCAGGGTGCTGGGGCCAACGTCCTGACTTTC. Translated, it gives CASSFGQGAGANVLTF. V usage is TRBV6-5 and J usage is TRBJ2-6; D is perhaps TRBD1 (5 bases). The CDR3 length is 16 residues. V was shortened by 4 bases and J by 2 bases, with 12 bases between the two germline ends. Germline V gives CDR1 MNHEY, CDR2 SVGAGI.

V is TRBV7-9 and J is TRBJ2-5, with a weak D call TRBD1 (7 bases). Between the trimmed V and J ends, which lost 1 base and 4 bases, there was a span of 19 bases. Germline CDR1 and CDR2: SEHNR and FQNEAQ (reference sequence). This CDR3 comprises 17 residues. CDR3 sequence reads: CASSLGGGRGVGETQYF. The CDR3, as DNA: TGTGCCAGCAGCTTAGGAGGGGGCAGGGGGGTCGGAGAGACCCAGTACTTC.

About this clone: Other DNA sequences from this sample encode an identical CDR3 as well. The CDR3 sequence: CAWSAPQGNTEAFF. In DNA form, the CDR3 reads TGTGCCTGGAGTGCTCCACAGGGGAACACTGAAGCTTTCTTT. The rearrangement links TRBV30 to TRBJ1-1; tentative D call: TRBD1 (6 bases). CDR3 length: 14 amino acids. V lost 1 base, J lost 1 base, and 10 bases lay in between. Germline V gives CDR1 GTSNPN, CDR2 SVGIG (reference sequence).